Following are 29 T cell receptor beta chains from one sample sequenced in a study of CD8 T cells in Susac syndrome. Random hexamers were used to reverse transcribe about 0.5 to 1 ug of RNA. From the immunoSEQ multiplex PCR reads, TCRdb called clonotypes with MiXCR, one entry per CDR3 protein. The sample has around 150,000 distinct CDR3 sequences; approximately 95% are singletons. Sequencing was done on a sample of CD8+ T cells from PBMCs. The receptors shown here come from a human donor in good health.

The chain couples TRBV19 to TRBJ2-7; 9 nucleotides line up with TRBD1. Germline-derived CDR1 and CDR2 are LNHDA and SQIVND (reference sequence). The CDR3 sequence is 14 residues long. With V trimmed by 6 bases and J by 3 bases, 6 bases remained unmatched. CDR3: CASSATGGGYEQYF. CDR3 nucleotides: TGTGCCAGTAGCGCAACAGGGGGCGGCTACGAGCAGTACTTC.

The chain links TRBV19 to TRBJ1-5; D perhaps matches TRBD1 (5 bases). Per germline, CDR1 LNHDA and CDR2 SQIVND (reference sequence). V lost 6 bases, J lost 2 bases, and 14 bases lay in between. The CDR3 extends over 15 amino acids. CDR3 in DNA: TGTGCCAGTAGCCAGGGTCTGGGTGGCAATCAGCCCCAGCATTTT. It codes for CASSQGLGGNQPQHF.

This sequence joins TRBV30 and TRBJ2-5; 11 nucleotides line up with TRBD1. The CDR3 totals 16 residues. Germline-derived CDR1 and CDR2 are GTSNPN and SVGIG (reference sequence). With V trimmed by 1 base and J by 0 bases, 4 bases remained unmatched. CDR3 sequence reads: CAWSGPGQGDQETQYF. DNA of the CDR3: TGTGCCTGGAGTGGACCGGGACAGGGGGACCAAGAGACCCAGTACTTC. Supplemented by reference TRBV30 and TRBJ2-5, the full variable domain reads SQTIHQWPATLVQPVGSPLSLECTVEGTSNPNLYWYRQAAGRGLQLLFYSVGIGQISSEVPQNLSASRPQDRQFILSSKKLLLSDSGFYLCAWSGPGQGDQETQYFGPGTRLLVL.

The chain has TRBV29-1 and TRBJ2-7, with TRBD2 matching over 10 bases. Per germline, CDR1 SQVTM and CDR2 ANQGSEA. The CDR3 consists of 13 residues. The ends lost 6 bases at V and 2 bases at J; junction bases unmatched: 4. The CDR3 DNA sequence: TGCAGCGTCGAGGGGACTAGCGCCTACGAGCAGTACTTC. Translation gives CSVEGTSAYEQYF.

The CDR3 DNA follows: TGCAGTGCTTCGACTAGCGGACCCTACAATGAGCAGTTCTTC. It codes for CSASTSGPYNEQFF. V and J are TRBV20-1 and TRBJ2-1; the match to TRBD2 covers 9 bases. The germline V gene has CDR1 DFQATT and CDR2 SNEGSKA (reference sequence). Trimming cost V 5 bases and J 2 bases; bases outside gene matches: 4. The CDR3 runs 14 residues.

This rearrangement joins TRBV9 to TRBJ2-1; the D is unclear. Trimming shortened V by 3 bases and J by 1 base, and 8 bases separated the two germline ends. The CDR3 spans 14 residues. In germline, CDR1 is SGDLS, CDR2 YYNGEE. DNA for the CDR3: TGTGCCAGCAGCGCCCCCCGGTCCTACAATGAGCAGTTCTTC. As protein: CASSAPRSYNEQFF. Full variable domain (missing parts from reference TRBV9 and TRBJ2-1): DSGVTQTPKHLITATGQRVTLRCSPRSGDLSVYWYQQSLDQGLQFLIQYYNGEERAKGNILERFSAQQFPDLHSELNLSSLELGDSALYFCASSAPRSYNEQFFGPGTRLTVL.

V usage is TRBV20-1 and J usage is TRBJ1-1, with D unclear. CDR1 and CDR2 from the germline V gene are DFQATT and SNEGSKA (reference sequence). The CDR3 length is 12 residues. V gave up 3 bases and J gave up 0 bases, with 5 bases separating them. CDR3 DNA: TGCAGTGCTAGGGGCCTGAACACTGAAGCTTTCTTT. Amino acid sequence: CSARGLNTEAFF.

The chain combines TRBV12-3 or TRBV12-4 with TRBJ2-3; 8 positions agree with TRBD1. This CDR3 is built from 14 residues. After removal of 1 base from V and 3 bases from J, the junction contained 0 bases not matched to a gene. As DNA, the CDR3 is TGTGCCAGCAGTTTAGGGACAGGGACAGATACGCAGTATTTT. Amino acids: CASSLGTGTDTQYF.

J is TRBJ2-3 and V is TRBV27; D is unclear. Per germline, CDR1 MNHEY and CDR2 SMNVEV (reference sequence). The CDR3 extends over 14 amino acids. Deletions cut 0 bases from V and 2 bases from J, with 6 bases between. CDR3 residues: CASSLSLATDTQYF. DNA for the CDR3: TGTGCCAGCAGTTTATCCCTCGCCACAGATACGCAGTATTTT.

The chain carries TRBV29-1 and TRBJ1-3, with a tentative D call TRBD1 (5 bases). The V gene's germline CDR1 is SQVTM and CDR2 ANQGSEA. V lost 3 bases, J lost 4 bases, and 10 bases lay in between. The CDR3 sequence is 13 residues long. The CDR3 coding sequence is TGCAGCGTTGAGAGCCCAGGGGGAAACACCATATATTTT. It encodes CSVESPGGNTIYF.

This chain connects TRBV27 to TRBJ2-7; the D is unclear. The CDR3 spans 14 residues. Germline loops: CDR1 MNHEY, CDR2 SMNVEV (reference sequence). V was trimmed by 5 bases and J by 3 bases, leaving 14 bases between them. The CDR3 region has the DNA TGTGCCAGCAGTGGAAAGGGCAATTACTACGAGCAGTACTTC. Translated: CASSGKGNYYEQYF.

The chain carries TRBV5-1 and TRBJ2-1, with 14 bases fitting TRBD2. Germline values: CDR1 SGHRS, CDR2 YFSETQ. CDR3 length equals 16 residues. The V and J ends lost 4 bases and 5 bases, in that order; junction bases with no gene match: 5. Here the CDR3 DNA reads TGCGCCAGCAGCCTAGGACTAGCGGGAGGACACAATGAGCAGTTCTTC. It codes for CASSLGLAGGHNEQFF.

The chain uses TRBV20-1 and TRBJ1-1, with unresolved D. The CDR3 is 16 amino acids. Germline V gene data show CDR1 as DFQATT and CDR2 as SNEGSKA (reference sequence). Trimming stripped 5 bases from V and 5 bases from J, with 24 bases between. Here the CDR3 DNA reads TGCAGTGCTCGGGCCCCGGGCGTCTTCGGTTGGACTGAAGCTTTCTTT. Translated: CSARAPGVFGWTEAFF.

This chain connects TRBV13 to TRBJ1-1; D remains unclear. The CDR3 sequence is 14 residues long. From germline, CDR1 is PRHDT and CDR2 FYEKMQ (reference sequence). The V gene lost 5 bases and the J gene lost 2 bases, with 12 bases spanning the gap. CDR3: CASSPRQENTEAFF. DNA for the CDR3: TGTGCCAGCAGCCCCCGTCAGGAAAACACTGAAGCTTTCTTT.

V and J are TRBV28 and TRBJ2-1; D unresolved. Per germline, CDR1 MDHEN and CDR2 SYDVKM. Trimming stripped 2 bases from V and 8 bases from J, with 22 bases between. The CDR3 is 17 amino acids. The CDR3 is CASSLRALGLRSYEQFF. The CDR3 DNA reads as TGTGCCAGCAGTTTACGGGCTTTGGGATTAAGGAGCTATGAGCAGTTCTTC.

This sequence joins TRBV28 and TRBJ2-7, with TRBD2 matching over 8 bases. The V segment lost 1 base and the J segment 6 bases; nucleotides outside the gene matches: 8. This CDR3 comprises 15 residues. Germline-derived CDR1 and CDR2 are MDHEN and SYDVKM. Here the CDR3 DNA reads TGTGCCAGCAGTTTATTTCGGGAGGGCCTAAGCGAGCAGTACTTC. This encodes CASSLFREGLSEQYF. The full variable domain, rest sourced from reference TRBV28 and TRBJ2-7, is DVKVTQSSRYLVKRTGEKVFLECVQDMDHENMFWYRQDPGLGLRLIYFSYDVKMKEKGDIPEGYSVSREKKERFSLILESASTNQTSMYLCASSLFREGLSEQYFGPGTRLTVT.

This clonotype was counted once. The chain combines TRBV7-8 with TRBJ2-1; 9 nucleotides line up with TRBD2. The CDR3 extends over 16 amino acids. Germline CDR1 reads SGHVS; CDR2 reads FQNEAQ. Trimming at V came to 2 bases and at J to 3 bases, leaving 5 bases not matched to a gene. CDR3 nucleotides: TGTGCCAGCAGCTTACTAGCGGGACCCGTCTACAATGAGCAGTTCTTC. It translates to CASSLLAGPVYNEQFF. Full variable domain (outside the CDR3, taken from reference TRBV7-8 and TRBJ2-1): GAGVSQSPRYKVAKRGQDVALRCDPISGHVSLFWYQQALGQGPEFLTYFQNEAQLDKSGLPSDRFFAERPEGSVSTLKIQRTQQEDSAVYLCASSLLAGPVYNEQFFGPGTRLTVL.

This clonotype was observed once. CDR3 loop: CAISGTDNTVYEQYF. CDR3 nucleotide sequence: TGTGCTATTTCCGGGACAGACAATACCGTCTACGAGCAGTACTTC. The chain carries TRBV7-9 and TRBJ2-7; TRBD1 agrees at 7 bases. Germline assignment: CDR1 SEHNR and CDR2 FQNEAQ (reference sequence). CDR3 length equals 15 residues.

The chain recombines TRBV27 with TRBJ2-1, with D uncertain. Germline CDR1 reads MNHEY; CDR2 reads SMNVEV (reference sequence). There are 12 residues in the CDR3. Deletions cut 4 bases from V and 8 bases from J, with 9 bases between. CDR3 sequence: CASSSHLDEQFF. CDR3 nucleotides: TGTGCCAGCAGTTCCCATCTAGATGAGCAGTTCTTC.

The genes are TRBV7-9 and TRBJ2-2; possible D gene TRBD1, 6 bases. The CDR3 is 14 residues long. V dropped 5 bases and J dropped 7 bases, with 14 bases sitting between them. CDR1 and CDR2 (germline): SEHNR, FQNEAQ (reference sequence). CDR3 sequence reads: CASSQGTSGGELFF. As DNA, the CDR3 is TGTGCCAGCAGCCAGGGGACCTCCGGCGGGGAGCTGTTTTTT.

The rearrangement uses TRBV28 and TRBJ2-5; TRBD1 is a possible D gene (5 bases). The germline V gene encodes CDR1 MDHEN and CDR2 SYDVKM. Between the trimmed V and J ends, which lost 7 bases and 0 bases, there was a span of 12 bases. The CDR3 is 14 residues long. Written as DNA, the CDR3 is TGTGCCAGCACCTTAGGGGCTAACCAAGAGACCCAGTACTTC. Translation: CASTLGANQETQYF.

The chain recombines TRBV27 with TRBJ1-5; D remains unclear. CDR1 and CDR2 (germline): MNHEY, SMNVEV (reference sequence). The length of the CDR3 is 17 residues. V lost 6 bases, J lost 0 bases, and 18 bases lay in between. CDR3 protein: CASRLAGDEYSNQPQHF. The CDR3 DNA sequence: TGTGCCAGCAGGTTAGCGGGCGACGAATATAGCAATCAGCCCCAGCATTTT.

This chain uses TRBV5-1 with TRBJ2-6; TRBD1 might be the D (6 bases). Germline V gene lookup returns CDR1 SGHRS and CDR2 YFSETQ. There are 14 residues in the CDR3. V lost 5 bases and J lost 4, with 10 bases in between. The CDR3 is CASRAGVGANVLTF. CDR3 in DNA: TGCGCCAGCAGGGCAGGGGTCGGGGCCAACGTCCTGACTTTC.

V usage is TRBV29-1 and J usage is TRBJ1-1; D not certain. Germline CDR1 SQVTM, CDR2 ANQGSEA. Trimming removed 0 bases at V and 0 bases at J, with 5 bases between. The length of the CDR3 is 13 residues. The CDR3 here is CSVEDPLNTEAFF. The CDR3 DNA reads TGCAGCGTTGAAGACCCCTTGAACACTGAAGCTTTCTTT.

This chain uses TRBV6-5 with TRBJ2-2, with a possible D match to TRBD2 (6 bases). The germline gives CDR1 MNHEY, CDR2 SVGAGI. This CDR3 is built from 14 residues. Trimming shortened V by 6 bases and J by 5 bases, and 13 bases separated the two germline ends. In DNA form, the CDR3 reads TGTGCCAGCAGCTTTGAAAGCGGGACCGGGGAGCTGTTTTTT. This translates into CASSFESGTGELFF.

CDR3 sequence reads: CASTRPGQGTDTQYF. The CDR3 DNA sequence: TGTGCCAGCACCCGTCCAGGACAGGGGACAGATACGCAGTATTTT. V gene TRBV7-9 combines with J gene TRBJ2-3; 9 bases are shared with TRBD1. Germline CDR1 reads SEHNR; CDR2 reads FQNEAQ (reference sequence). Trimming took 7 bases from V and 3 from J; bases not matched to a gene: 8. The CDR3 length is 15 residues. Looking up the rest from reference TRBV7-9 and TRBJ2-3 gives the full variable domain: DTGVSQNPRHKITKRGQNVTFRCDPISEHNRLYWYRQTLGQGPEFLTYFQNEAQLEKSRLLSDRFSAERPKGSFSTLEIQRTEQGDSAMYLCASTRPGQGTDTQYFGPGTRLTVL.

The V call is TRBV7-8, the J call TRBJ1-1, with D possibly being TRBD1 (5 bases). Trimming shortened V by 0 bases and J by 6 bases, and 8 bases separated the two germline ends. This CDR3 is built from 13 residues. The germline gives CDR1 SGHVS, CDR2 FQNEAQ. CDR3 bases: TGTGCCAGCAGCTTAGCTGGGGCAGCTGAAGCTTTCTTT. It specifies CASSLAGAAEAFF.

The chain combines TRBV30 with TRBJ2-1; D perhaps matches TRBD2 (5 bases). CDR3 length: 12 amino acids. Germline V lookup: CDR1 GTSNPN, CDR2 SVGIG (reference sequence). V shed 3 bases and J shed 8 bases, with 11 bases lying between them. In DNA form, the CDR3 reads TGTGCCTGGAGCGGGAACCGCGATGAGCAGTTCTTC. Encoded protein: CAWSGNRDEQFF.

V usage is TRBV11-2 and J usage is TRBJ1-2; 9 bases align to TRBD1. V was clipped by 1 base and J by 4 bases; unmatched bases: 4. The CDR3 is made up of 15 amino acids. Germline loops: CDR1 SGHAT, CDR2 FQNNGV. The CDR3 sequence is CASSLGTGGGYGYTF. CDR3 coding DNA: TGTGCCAGCAGCTTAGGTACAGGGGGCGGCTATGGCTACACCTTC.